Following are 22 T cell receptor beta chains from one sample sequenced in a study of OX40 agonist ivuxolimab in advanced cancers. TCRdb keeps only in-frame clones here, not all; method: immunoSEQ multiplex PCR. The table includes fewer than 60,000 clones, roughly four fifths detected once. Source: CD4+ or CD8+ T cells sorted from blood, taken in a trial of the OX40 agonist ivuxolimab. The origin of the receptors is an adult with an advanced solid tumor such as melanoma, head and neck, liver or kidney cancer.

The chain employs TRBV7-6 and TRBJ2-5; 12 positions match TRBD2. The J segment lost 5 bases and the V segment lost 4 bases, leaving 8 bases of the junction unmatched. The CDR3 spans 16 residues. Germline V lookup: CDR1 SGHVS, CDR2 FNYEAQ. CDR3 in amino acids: CASSYPLAGGRETQYF. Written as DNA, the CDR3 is TGTGCCAGCAGCTACCCTCTAGCGGGGGGGCGGGAGACCCAGTACTTC.

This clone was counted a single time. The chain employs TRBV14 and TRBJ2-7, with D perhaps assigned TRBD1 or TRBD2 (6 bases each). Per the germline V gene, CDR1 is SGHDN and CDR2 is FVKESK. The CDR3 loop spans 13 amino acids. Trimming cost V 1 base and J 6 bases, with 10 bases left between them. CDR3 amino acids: CASSQAGAREQYF. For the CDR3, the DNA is TGTGCCAGCAGCCAAGCGGGGGCGCGCGAGCAGTACTTC.

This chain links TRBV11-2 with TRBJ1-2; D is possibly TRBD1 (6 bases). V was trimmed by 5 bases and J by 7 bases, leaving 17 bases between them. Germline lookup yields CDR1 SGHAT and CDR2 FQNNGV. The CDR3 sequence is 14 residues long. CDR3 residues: CASSTGVGAGGYTF. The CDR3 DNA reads TGTGCCAGCAGCACAGGAGTGGGGGCGGGTGGCTACACCTTC.

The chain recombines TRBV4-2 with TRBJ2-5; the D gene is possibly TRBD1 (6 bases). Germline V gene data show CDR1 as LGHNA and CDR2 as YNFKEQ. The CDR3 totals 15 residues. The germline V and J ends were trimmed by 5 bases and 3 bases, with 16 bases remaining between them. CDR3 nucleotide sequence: TGTGCCAGCAGCACACAGGGTAACTGGGAAGAGACCCAGTACTTC. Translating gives CASSTQGNWEETQYF.

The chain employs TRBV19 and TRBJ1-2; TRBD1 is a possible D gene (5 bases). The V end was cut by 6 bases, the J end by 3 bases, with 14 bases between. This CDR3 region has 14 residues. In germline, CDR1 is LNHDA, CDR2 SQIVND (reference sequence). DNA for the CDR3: TGTGCCAGTAGCACGACCCGACAGCACTATGGCTACACCTTC. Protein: CASSTTRQHYGYTF.

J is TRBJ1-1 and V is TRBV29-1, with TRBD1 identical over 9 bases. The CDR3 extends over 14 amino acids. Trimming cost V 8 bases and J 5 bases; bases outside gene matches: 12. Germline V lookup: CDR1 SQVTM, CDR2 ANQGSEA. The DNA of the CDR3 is TGCAGCACGGACAGGGGTCGCTTGGGTACTGAAGCTTTCTTT. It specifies CSTDRGRLGTEAFF.

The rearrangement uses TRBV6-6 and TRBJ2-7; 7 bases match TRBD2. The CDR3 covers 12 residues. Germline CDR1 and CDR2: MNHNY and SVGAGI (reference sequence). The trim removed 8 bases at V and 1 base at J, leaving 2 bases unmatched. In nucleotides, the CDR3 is TGTGCCAGCGGGCGGGGGTCCTACGAGCAGTACTTC. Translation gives CASGRGSYEQYF.

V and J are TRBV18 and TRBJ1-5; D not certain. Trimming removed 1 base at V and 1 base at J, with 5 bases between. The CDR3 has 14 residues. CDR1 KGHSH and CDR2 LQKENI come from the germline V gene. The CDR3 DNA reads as TGTGCCAGCTCACCACTGTCGAGCAATCAGCCCCAGCATTTT. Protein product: CASSPLSSNQPQHF.

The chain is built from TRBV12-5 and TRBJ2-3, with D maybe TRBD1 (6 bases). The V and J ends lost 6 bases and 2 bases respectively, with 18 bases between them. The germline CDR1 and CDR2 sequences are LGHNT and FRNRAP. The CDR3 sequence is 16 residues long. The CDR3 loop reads CASGWPGDILTDTQYF. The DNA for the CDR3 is TGTGCTAGTGGCTGGCCCGGGGACATCCTCACAGATACGCAGTATTTT.

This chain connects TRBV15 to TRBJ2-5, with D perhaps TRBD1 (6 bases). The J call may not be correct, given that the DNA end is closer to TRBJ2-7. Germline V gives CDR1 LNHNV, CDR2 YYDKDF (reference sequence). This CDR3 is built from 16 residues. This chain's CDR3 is CATSRDLIGGGDEQYF. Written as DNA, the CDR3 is TGTGCCACCAGCAGAGATCTGATAGGGGGTGGCGACGAGCAGTACTTC.

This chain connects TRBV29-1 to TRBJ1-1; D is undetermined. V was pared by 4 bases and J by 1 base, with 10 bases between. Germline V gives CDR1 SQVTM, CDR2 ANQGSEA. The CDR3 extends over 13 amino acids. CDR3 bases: TGCAGCGTTGTGCGGGCCCGGAACACTGAAGCTTTCTTT. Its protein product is CSVVRARNTEAFF.

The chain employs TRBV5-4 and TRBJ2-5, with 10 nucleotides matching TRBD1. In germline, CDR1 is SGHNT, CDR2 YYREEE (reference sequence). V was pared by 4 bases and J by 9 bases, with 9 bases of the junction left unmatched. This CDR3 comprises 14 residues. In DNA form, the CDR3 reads TGTGCCAGCAGCCCGGACAGGGGGATTGGGGCCCAGTACTTC. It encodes CASSPDRGIGAQYF.

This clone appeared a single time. Written as DNA, the CDR3 is TGTGCCAGCAGTTTCGTAGCCCCAAGCACAGATACGCAGTATTTT. Translation: CASSFVAPSTDTQYF. The chain joins TRBV27 to TRBJ2-3, with D unclear. CDR3 length: 15 residues. Germline-derived CDR1 and CDR2 are MNHEY and SMNVEV (reference sequence). The V and J ends lost 3 bases and 0 bases respectively, with 10 bases between them.

The CDR3 DNA reads as TGCGCCAGCAGCACGGGACAGGGCTACCAAGAGACCCAGTACTTC. Its translation is CASSTGQGYQETQYF. The chain couples TRBV5-1 to TRBJ2-5, with 9 bases that match TRBD1. Germline V gene data show CDR1 as SGHRS and CDR2 as YFSETQ. The CDR3 contains 15 residues. Trimming took 4 bases from V and 0 from J; bases not matched to a gene: 4.

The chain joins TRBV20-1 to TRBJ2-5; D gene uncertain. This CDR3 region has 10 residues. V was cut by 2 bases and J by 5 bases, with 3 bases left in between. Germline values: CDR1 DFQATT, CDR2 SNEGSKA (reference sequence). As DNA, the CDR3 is TGCAGTGCTAGATTGGAGACCCAGTACTTC. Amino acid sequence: CSARLETQYF.

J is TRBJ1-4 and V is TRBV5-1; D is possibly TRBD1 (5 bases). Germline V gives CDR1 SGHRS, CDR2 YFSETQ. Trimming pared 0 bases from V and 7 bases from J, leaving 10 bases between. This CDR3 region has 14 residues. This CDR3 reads CASSLGRGGEKLFF. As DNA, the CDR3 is TGCGCCAGCAGCTTGGGGAGGGGAGGTGAAAAACTGTTTTTT.

CDR3 DNA: TGTGCCAGCAGTCAACCGGGATCGGGGGGAAGCAATCAGCCCCAGCATTTT. It yields the protein CASSQPGSGGSNQPQHF. The rearrangement uses TRBV4-2 and TRBJ1-5, with D possibly TRBD1 on 5 matching bases. The V and J ends lost 6 bases and 1 base respectively, with 19 bases between them. The CDR3 spans 17 residues. Germline values: CDR1 LGHNA, CDR2 YNFKEQ.

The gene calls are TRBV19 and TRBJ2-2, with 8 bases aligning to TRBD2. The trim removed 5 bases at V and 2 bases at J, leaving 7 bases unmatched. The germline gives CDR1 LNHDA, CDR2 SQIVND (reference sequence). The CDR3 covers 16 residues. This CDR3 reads CASSRGGLLNTGELFF. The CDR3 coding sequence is TGTGCCAGTAGTCGGGGGGGACTACTAAACACCGGGGAGCTGTTTTTT. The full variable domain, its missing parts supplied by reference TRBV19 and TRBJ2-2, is DGGITQSPKYLFRKEGQNVTLSCEQNLNHDAMYWYRQDPGQGLRLIYYSQIVNDFQKGDIAEGYSVSREKKESFPLTVTSAQKNPTAFYLCASSRGGLLNTGELFFGEGSRLTVL.

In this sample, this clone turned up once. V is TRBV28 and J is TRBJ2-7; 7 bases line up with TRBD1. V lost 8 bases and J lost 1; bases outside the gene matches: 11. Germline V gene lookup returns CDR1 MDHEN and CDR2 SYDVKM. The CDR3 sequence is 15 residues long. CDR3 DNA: TGTGCCAGCGGGGGCCTGGGACAGCTATCCTACGAGCAGTACTTC. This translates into CASGGLGQLSYEQYF.

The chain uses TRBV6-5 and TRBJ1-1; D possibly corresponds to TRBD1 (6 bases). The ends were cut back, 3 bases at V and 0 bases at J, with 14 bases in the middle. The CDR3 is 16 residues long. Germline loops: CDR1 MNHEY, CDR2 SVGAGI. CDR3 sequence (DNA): TGTGCCAGCAGTTATGGGGGGGCTCATATGAACACTGAAGCTTTCTTT. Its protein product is CASSYGGAHMNTEAFF.

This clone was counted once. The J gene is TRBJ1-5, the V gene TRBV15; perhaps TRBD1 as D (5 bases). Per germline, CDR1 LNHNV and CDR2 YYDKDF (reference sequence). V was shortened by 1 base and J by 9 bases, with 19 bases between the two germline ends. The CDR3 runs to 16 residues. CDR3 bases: TGTGCCACCAGCAGAGCCCGGCAGGGTGGCGATCGGCCCCAGCATTTT. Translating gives CATSRARQGGDRPQHF.

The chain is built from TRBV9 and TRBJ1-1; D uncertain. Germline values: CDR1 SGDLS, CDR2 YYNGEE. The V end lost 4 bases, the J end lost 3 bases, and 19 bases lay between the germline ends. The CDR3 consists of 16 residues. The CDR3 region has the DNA TGTGCCAGCAGCCCCTCTGGGGTTAGGCGGGACACTGAAGCTTTCTTT. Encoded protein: CASSPSGVRRDTEAFF.